The TCR beta chain described here comes from a study of blood T cell repertoires in COVID-19. Overall study context: Specimens from acute and convalescent COVID-19 originated in the United States, Italy and Spain. PBMCs, B-cell-depleted T cells, or T cells provided the cDNA or gDNA that made up the material.

Per the authors' pipeline: Reference gene primer amplification gave estimated nucleated cell counts. Profiled with immunoSEQ multiplex PCR; TCRdb holds only in-frame clones, not every one. The DNA was the basis for D and trimming; V, J and clone size are from that table. This sample has 130,000 to 150,000 clones; about 84% occur once, and the top ten carry 5.5% to 7%. J lost 6 bases, V lost 5 bases, and 12 bases had no gene match. CDR1 is SGHTA, CDR2 FQGNSA, per germline. The CDR3 has 15 residues. The rearrangement uses TRBV7-2 and TRBJ1-2; 7 nucleotides line up with TRBD1. This clonotype was sampled from a human donor in a cohort sampled during active COVID-19. Sequencing used peripheral blood. Written as DNA, the CDR3 is TGTGCCAGCAGCGGCCGACAGGGATCACCTCATGGCTACACCTTC. As protein: CASSGRQGSPHGYTF.